Presented here are 5 T cell receptor beta chains from one specimen sequenced in a study of cytomegalovirus exposure and HLA in healthy donors. Some clones are missing from TCRdb's copy, which holds only in-frame ones; the method was immunoSEQ multiplex PCR. Among some 210,000 clones, approximately 87% were seen once, and the ten largest hold around 5.4%. Specimen: PBMCs. The receptors shown here come from a woman aged 18-29 years in good health and CMV-seronegative.

The V and J genes are TRBV10-2 and TRBJ2-7; D not certain. Trimming shortened V by 0 bases and J by 9 bases, and 9 bases separated the two germline ends. The CDR3 runs 12 residues. Germline V CDR1 and CDR2: WSHSY, SAAADI. The CDR3 protein is CASSESYDGQYF. Here the CDR3 DNA reads TGCGCCAGCAGTGAGTCCTACGATGGGCAGTACTTC.

This clone was recorded a few times. This chain connects TRBV30 to TRBJ1-2; D call uncertain. CDR1 and CDR2 (germline): GTSNPN, SVGIG (reference sequence). The CDR3 has 13 residues. V was pared by 2 bases and J by 6 bases, with 13 bases between. Here the CDR3 DNA reads TGTGCCTGGAGTCCCGACCGGGCCAATGGCTACACCTTC. The encoded protein is CAWSPDRANGYTF.

The chain joins TRBV10-1 to TRBJ1-5; D ambiguous. Germline V gives CDR1 WNHNN, CDR2 SYGVQD (reference sequence). The V end was cut by 5 bases, the J end by 3 bases, with 14 bases between. There are 15 residues in the CDR3. The CDR3 reads CASSPSLLLNQPQHF. CDR3 bases: TGCGCCAGCAGTCCCAGTCTGCTCCTCAATCAGCCCCAGCATTTT.

The J gene is TRBJ1-2, the V gene TRBV14; D is perhaps TRBD1 (6 bases). Looked up from germline, CDR1 is SGHDN and CDR2 is FVKESK. The CDR3 spans 20 residues. The V end lost 1 base, the J end lost 2 bases, and 26 bases lay between the germline ends. CDR3 amino acids: CASSQGVSDGGGTKNYGYTF. The CDR3 DNA reads TGTGCCAGCAGCCAAGGTGTAAGCGATGGGGGGGGCACAAAGAACTATGGCTACACCTTC.

This chain joins TRBV9 and TRBJ1-6, with D possibly being TRBD1 (5 bases). Looked up from germline, CDR1 is SGDLS and CDR2 is YYNGEE. The CDR3 extends over 15 amino acids. V lost 0 bases and J lost 8, with 12 bases in between. The CDR3: CASSVEPGEYSPLHF. As DNA, the CDR3 is TGTGCCAGCAGCGTAGAACCGGGGGAGTATTCACCCCTCCACTTT.